In this sample, the clone carrying this T cell receptor beta chain turned up many times. RNA transcripts provided the source from which TCR beta CDR3 regions were amplified. A first-round RT-PCR of the TCR CDR3 used the HTBI primer set. Using its own MiXCR run on the multiplex PCR reads, TCRdb lists one record per CDR3 protein. The table includes 40,000 to 65,000 distinct CDR3 sequences, around half detected once. The sample is drawn from a study of T cells in Graves' hyperthyroidism and ophthalmopathy. Exclusion followed for patients with uncontrolled infection, other autoimmune disease, pregnancy or lactation. This clonotype was sampled from a woman between 50 and 59 years old with Graves' ophthalmopathy. Sequenced input: blood.

As DNA, the CDR3 is TGTGCCAGCAGTTCCAACAGGGGGCGGGGCGAGCAGTTCTTC. Protein: CASSSNRGRGEQFF. The chain carries TRBV12-3 or TRBV12-4 and TRBJ2-1; 9 bases are a match to TRBD1. V shed 4 bases and J 10 bases; nucleotides not matched to a gene: 8. CDR3 length equals 14 residues.